The 25 T cell receptor beta chains listed next were all sequenced from one sample in a study of beta chain features in type 1 diabetes. Study results and caveats: Type 1 diabetes patients had TCRB CDR3s that were shorter (moderately but significantly so) in all four CD4+ subsets.

Reverse transcribing all isolated RNA meant expressed TCRB transcripts were sequenced. Data came from immunoSEQ multiplex PCR; TCRdb stores just in-frame clones and leaves some out. This sample has about 700,000 clones, with 10% to 15% found just once. These receptors' targets are unknown. The sequenced sample consisted of naive CD4+ T cells from blood. The source of these receptors is a man between 18 and 29 years old with type 1 diabetes.

This clone was seen only a few times. The rearrangement uses TRBV6-5 and TRBJ2-7, with 7 bases matching TRBD2. From germline, CDR1 is MNHEY and CDR2 SVGAGI. The CDR3 runs 14 residues. The V gene end was trimmed by 5 bases and the J gene end by 5 bases; junction bases not matched to a gene: 9. The CDR3 region is CASSPGLQVHEQYF. CDR3 in DNA: TGTGCCAGCAGTCCGGGACTACAGGTGCACGAGCAGTACTTC.

V usage is TRBV25-1 and J usage is TRBJ2-7; D gene unclear. The germline V gene encodes CDR1 MGHDK and CDR2 SYGVNS. This CDR3 has 14 amino acids. The ends were cut back, 9 bases at V and 2 bases at J, with 17 bases in the middle. For the CDR3, the DNA is TGTGCCAGTACTACCGACCGCGACCCCTACGAGCAGTACTTC. As protein: CASTTDRDPYEQYF.

This clone was seen only a few times. The chain couples TRBV29-1 to TRBJ2-2; D is undetermined. The CDR3 has 13 amino acids. V was pared by 6 bases and J by 2 bases, with 10 bases between. CDR1 SQVTM and CDR2 ANQGSEA come from the germline V gene. The CDR3 spells CSVPGRNTGELFF. The CDR3 DNA reads as TGCAGCGTCCCCGGACGCAACACCGGGGAGCTGTTTTTT.

This clone was seen a few times. The V call is TRBV28, the J call TRBJ1-1; D is unresolved. The CDR3 covers 14 residues. Trimming removed 3 bases from V and 2 bases from J, with 10 bases in between. Germline CDR1 is MDHEN and CDR2 is SYDVKM. CDR3 protein: CASSFHTLNTEAFF. DNA for the CDR3: TGTGCCAGCAGTTTCCACACCCTAAACACTGAAGCTTTCTTT.

In its sample, this clone was seen a few times. The rearrangement uses TRBV14 and TRBJ2-7; possible D gene TRBD2, 5 bases. With 3 bases removed from V and 9 bases from J, the gap between germline ends came to 12 bases. Germline CDR1 and CDR2: SGHDN and FVKESK. CDR3 length: 12 amino acids. The CDR3 loop reads CASSQGLRVQYF. The CDR3, as DNA: TGTGCCAGCAGCCAGGGGTTGCGGGTGCAGTACTTC.

The rearrangement joins TRBV5-1 to TRBJ2-7; possible D gene TRBD1, 6 bases. CDR3 length equals 15 residues. Germline V CDR1 and CDR2: SGHRS, YFSETQ. V was pared by 0 bases and J by 2 bases, with 12 bases between. The CDR3, as DNA: TGCGCCAGCAGCTTGGGTACAGGGCCCACCTACGAGCAGTACTTC. It yields the protein CASSLGTGPTYEQYF.

CDR3: CASSATGKVPGNTIYF. DNA for the CDR3: TGTGCCAGCAGCGCTACAGGGAAAGTCCCTGGAAACACCATATATTTT. This chain uses TRBV9 with TRBJ1-3; D is possibly TRBD1 (6 bases). CDR1 SGDLS and CDR2 YYNGEE come from the germline V gene. Trimming took 3 bases from V and 2 from J, leaving 15 bases between them. The CDR3 is 16 residues long.

The V call is TRBV30, the J call TRBJ1-3; D is unresolved. Per the germline V gene, CDR1 is GTSNPN and CDR2 is SVGIG (reference sequence). The CDR3 length is 15 residues. V lost 3 bases to trimming and J lost 0 bases, with 12 bases between them. The CDR3 here is CAWRVAVVSGNTIYF. The CDR3 DNA reads as TGTGCCTGGAGAGTAGCAGTAGTCTCTGGAAACACCATATATTTT.

The chain uses TRBV5-1 and TRBJ2-7, with 7 bases matching TRBD1. CDR1 and CDR2 from the germline V gene are SGHRS and YFSETQ. CDR3 length equals 15 residues. V shed 0 bases, J shed 1 base, and the junction held 4 bases outside the gene matches. The chain's CDR3 is CASSLGDSASYEQYF. As DNA, the CDR3 is TGCGCCAGCAGCTTGGGGGACAGCGCGTCCTACGAGCAGTACTTC.

V is TRBV20-1 and J is TRBJ2-1; D uncertain. Trimming cost V 5 bases and J 7 bases, with 9 bases left between them. The germline V gene encodes CDR1 DFQATT and CDR2 SNEGSKA (reference sequence). The CDR3 has 11 residues. CDR3 in amino acids: CSAFSGNEQFF. CDR3 bases: TGCAGTGCTTTCTCCGGTAATGAGCAGTTCTTC.

This clone turned up a few times. This chain links TRBV4-1 with TRBJ2-2; a weak D match, TRBD1 (6 bases). The CDR3 is made up of 16 amino acids. Trimming took off 3 bases at V and 6 bases at J, with 17 bases between the two ends. Germline assignment: CDR1 MGHRA and CDR2 YSYEKL. The CDR3 DNA follows: TGCGCCAGCAGCCACCGCGTCCAGGGGTTGGCCGGGGAGCTGTTTTTT. It codes for CASSHRVQGLAGELFF.

This clone was seen a few times. J is TRBJ2-3 and V is TRBV30; D uncertain. CDR1 and CDR2 from the germline V gene are GTSNPN and SVGIG (reference sequence). This CDR3 has 11 residues. V was cut by 1 base and J by 4 bases, with 3 bases left in between. CDR3 sequence: CAWSASDTQYF. DNA of the CDR3: TGTGCCTGGAGTGCCTCAGATACGCAGTATTTT. Full variable domain (outside the CDR3, taken from reference TRBV30 and TRBJ2-3): SQTIHQWPATLVQPVGSPLSLECTVEGTSNPNLYWYRQAAGRGLQLLFYSVGIGQISSEVPQNLSASRPQDRQFILSSKKLLLSDSGFYLCAWSASDTQYFGPGTRLTVL.

This clone was seen more than once but under ten times. The genes are TRBV5-1 and TRBJ1-6; TRBD1 matches at 9 bases. The CDR3 is 14 amino acids. V gave up 3 bases and J gave up 10 bases; unmatched junction bases: 5. The germline V gene encodes CDR1 SGHRS and CDR2 YFSETQ. DNA of the CDR3: TGCGCCAGCAGCTCCGGACAGGGGATATCACCCCTCCACTTT. Its protein product is CASSSGQGISPLHF.

CDR3 region: CAWRSQPNEKLFF. DNA for the CDR3: TGTGCCTGGAGGTCTCAGCCTAATGAAAAACTGTTTTTT. The chain uses TRBV30 and TRBJ1-4; unclear D gene. The CDR3 is made up of 13 amino acids. V was pared by 3 bases and J by 3 bases, with 8 bases between. Germline assignment: CDR1 GTSNPN and CDR2 SVGIG (reference sequence).

The V and J genes are TRBV7-9 and TRBJ2-5; D is undetermined. CDR1 and CDR2 (germline): SEHNR, FQNEAQ (reference sequence). The V end lost 4 bases, the J end lost 5 bases, and 23 bases lay between the germline ends. The length of the CDR3 is 17 residues. The CDR3 sequence is CASSSPRNYARRETQYF. CDR3 coding DNA: TGTGCCAGCAGCTCCCCACGGAACTACGCCCGGCGGGAGACCCAGTACTTC.

This clone was counted at least ten times. This chain links TRBV16 with TRBJ2-7, with 8 positions matching TRBD1. The germline gives CDR1 KGHSY, CDR2 FQNENV. CDR3 length: 15 residues. The trim removed 2 bases at V and 0 bases at J, leaving 3 bases unmatched. CDR3 coding DNA: TGTGCCAGCAGCCAACGACAGGGGAGCTCCTACGAGCAGTACTTC. Its translation is CASSQRQGSSYEQYF.

V is TRBV5-4 and J is TRBJ2-3; tentative D call: TRBD1 (6 bases). The germline V gene encodes CDR1 SGHNT and CDR2 YYREEE (reference sequence). With 4 bases removed from V and 2 bases from J, the gap between germline ends came to 11 bases. CDR3 length equals 14 residues. The CDR3 region has the DNA TGTGCCAGCAGCCAGGACAGATCCACAGATACGCAGTATTTT. Its translation: CASSQDRSTDTQYF.

J is TRBJ1-5 and V is TRBV27; 7 bases are shared with TRBD1. With V trimmed by 2 bases and J by 4 bases, 5 bases remained unmatched. The germline V gene encodes CDR1 MNHEY and CDR2 SMNVEV (reference sequence). The CDR3 runs 15 residues. The CDR3 sequence is CASSLRARGNQPQHF. The CDR3 nucleotides are TGTGCCAGCAGTTTAAGAGCCAGGGGGAATCAGCCCCAGCATTTT.

The V and J genes are TRBV7-3 and TRBJ1-1; TRBD1 aligns across 8 bases. Germline V gene lookup returns CDR1 SGHTA and CDR2 FQGTGA. The CDR3 is 13 amino acids. V lost 5 bases, J lost 3 bases, and 2 bases stayed unmatched. DNA of the CDR3: TGTGCCAGCAGCACGACAGGGGACACTGAAGCTTTCTTT. Translation gives CASSTTGDTEAFF. Based on the CDR3 plus reference TRBV7-3 and TRBJ1-1, the full variable domain is GAGVSQTPSNKVTEKGKYVELRCDPISGHTALYWYRQSLGQGPEFLIYFQGTGAADDSGLPNDRFFAVRPEGSVSTLKIQRTERGDSAVYLCASSTTGDTEAFFGQGTRLTVV.

This clone was observed a handful of times. The same CDR3 also results from other DNA sequences found in this sample. The chain employs TRBV20-1 and TRBJ1-2; no reliable D call. Per germline, CDR1 DFQATT and CDR2 SNEGSKA (reference sequence). V lost 2 bases and J 0 bases, leaving 1 base between the germline ends. The CDR3 spans 11 residues. CDR3 residues: CSARPNYGYTF. DNA of the CDR3: TGCAGTGCTAGACCTAACTATGGCTACACCTTC.

Only a few counts were recorded for this clone. In the same sample, other DNA sequences code for this CDR3. The chain links TRBV30 to TRBJ1-2; no clear D gene. Germline-derived CDR1 and CDR2 are GTSNPN and SVGIG (reference sequence). Trimming removed 3 bases from V and 8 bases from J, with 10 bases in between. The CDR3 has 11 amino acids. CDR3 coding DNA: TGTGCCTGGAGCGTGGGGAACGGCTACACCTTC. This sequence encodes CAWSVGNGYTF.

The table lists this clone with a few counts. V is TRBV19 and J is TRBJ1-2, with TRBD1 matching over 9 bases. With V trimmed by 7 bases and J by 4 bases, 7 bases remained unmatched. The germline V gene has CDR1 LNHDA and CDR2 SQIVND (reference sequence). CDR3 size: 14 residues. The CDR3 region has the DNA TGTGCCAGTAACGAACAGGGGGCAGGCTATGGCTACACCTTC. Amino acids: CASNEQGAGYGYTF.

The J gene is TRBJ2-5, the V gene TRBV5-4; 8 bases line up with TRBD2. Per the germline V gene, CDR1 is SGHNT and CDR2 is YYREEE (reference sequence). The CDR3 length is 16 residues. After removal of 4 bases from V and 2 bases from J, the junction contained 10 bases not matched to a gene. DNA for the CDR3: TGTGCCAGCAGCCCCCGGGGGGGTACAGGACAAGAGACCCAGTACTTC. It specifies CASSPRGGTGQETQYF.

J is TRBJ1-1 and V is TRBV27; tentative D call: TRBD1 (6 bases). The V gene lost 2 bases and the J gene lost 8 bases, with 9 bases spanning the gap. The germline V gene encodes CDR1 MNHEY and CDR2 SMNVEV (reference sequence). The CDR3 covers 12 residues. The CDR3 loop reads CASSLRGGEAFF. In nucleotides, the CDR3 is TGTGCCAGCAGTTTAAGGGGGGGAGAAGCTTTCTTT.

This clone was counted a few times. V and J are TRBV9 and TRBJ1-1; maybe TRBD1 (6 bases). This CDR3 has 14 residues. V gave up 6 bases and J gave up 2 bases, with 14 bases separating them. CDR1 is SGDLS, CDR2 YYNGEE, per germline. CDR3 amino acids: CASTRTDINTEAFF. CDR3 sequence (DNA): TGTGCCAGCACTCGGACAGATATTAACACTGAAGCTTTCTTT.